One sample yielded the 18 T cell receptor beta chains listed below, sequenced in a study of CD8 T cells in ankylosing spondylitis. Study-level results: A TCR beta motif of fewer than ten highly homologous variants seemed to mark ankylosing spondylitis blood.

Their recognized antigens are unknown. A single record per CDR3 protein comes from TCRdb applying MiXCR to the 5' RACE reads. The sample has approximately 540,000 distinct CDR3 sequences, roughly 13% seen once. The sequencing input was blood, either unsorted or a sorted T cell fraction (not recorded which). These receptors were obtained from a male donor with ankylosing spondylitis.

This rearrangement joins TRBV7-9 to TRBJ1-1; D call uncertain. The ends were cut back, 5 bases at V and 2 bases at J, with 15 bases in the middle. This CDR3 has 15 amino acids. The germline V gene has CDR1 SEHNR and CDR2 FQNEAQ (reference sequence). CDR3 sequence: CASSRRDIRNTEAFF. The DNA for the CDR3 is TGTGCCAGCAGCCGCCGGGATATACGAAACACTGAAGCTTTCTTT.

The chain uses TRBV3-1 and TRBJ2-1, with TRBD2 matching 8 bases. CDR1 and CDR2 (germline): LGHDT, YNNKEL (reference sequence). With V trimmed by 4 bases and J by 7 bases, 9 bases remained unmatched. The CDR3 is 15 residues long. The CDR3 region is CASSPRAGGWNEQFF. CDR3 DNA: TGTGCCAGCAGCCCCCGGGCGGGAGGATGGAATGAGCAGTTCTTC.

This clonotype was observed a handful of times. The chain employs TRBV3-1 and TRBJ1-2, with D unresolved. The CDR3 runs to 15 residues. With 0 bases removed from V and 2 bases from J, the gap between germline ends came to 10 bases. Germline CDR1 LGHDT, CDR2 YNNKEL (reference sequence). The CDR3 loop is CASSQDPQPNYGYTF. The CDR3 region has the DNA TGTGCCAGCAGCCAAGACCCGCAGCCGAACTATGGCTACACCTTC.

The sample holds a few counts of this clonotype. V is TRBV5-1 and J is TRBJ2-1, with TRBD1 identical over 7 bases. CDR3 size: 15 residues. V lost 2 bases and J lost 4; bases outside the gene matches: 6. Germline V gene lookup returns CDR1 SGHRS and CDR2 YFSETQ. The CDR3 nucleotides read TGCGCCAGCAGCTTTACAGGGGATACTTACAATGAGCAGTTCTTC. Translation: CASSFTGDTYNEQFF.

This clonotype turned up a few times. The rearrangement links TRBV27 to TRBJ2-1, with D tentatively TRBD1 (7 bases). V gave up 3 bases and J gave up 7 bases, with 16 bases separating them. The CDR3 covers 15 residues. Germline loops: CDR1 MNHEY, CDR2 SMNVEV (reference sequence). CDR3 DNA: TGTGCCAGCAGTTTTGGCAGGGGGGATATTAATGAGCAGTTCTTC. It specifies CASSFGRGDINEQFF.

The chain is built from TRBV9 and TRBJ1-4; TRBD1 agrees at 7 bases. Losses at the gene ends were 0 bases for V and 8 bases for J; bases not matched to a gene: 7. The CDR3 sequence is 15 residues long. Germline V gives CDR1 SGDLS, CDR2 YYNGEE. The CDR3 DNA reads TGTGCCAGCAGCGTAGCCCGACAGGGAGAAGAAAAACTGTTTTTT. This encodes CASSVARQGEEKLFF.

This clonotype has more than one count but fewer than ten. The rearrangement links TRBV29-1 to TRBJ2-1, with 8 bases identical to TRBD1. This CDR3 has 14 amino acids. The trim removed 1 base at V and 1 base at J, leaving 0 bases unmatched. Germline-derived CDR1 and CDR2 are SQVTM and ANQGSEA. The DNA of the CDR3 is TGCAGCGTTGAAGGGACAGGGTCCTACAATGAGCAGTTCTTC. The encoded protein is CSVEGTGSYNEQFF.

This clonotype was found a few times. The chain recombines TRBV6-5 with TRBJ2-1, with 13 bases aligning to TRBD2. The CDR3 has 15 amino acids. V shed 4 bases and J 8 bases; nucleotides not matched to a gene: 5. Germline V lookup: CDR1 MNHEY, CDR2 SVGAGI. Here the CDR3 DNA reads TGTGCCAGCAGTTCATTAGGACTAGCGGGAGATGAGCAGTTCTTC. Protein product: CASSSLGLAGDEQFF.

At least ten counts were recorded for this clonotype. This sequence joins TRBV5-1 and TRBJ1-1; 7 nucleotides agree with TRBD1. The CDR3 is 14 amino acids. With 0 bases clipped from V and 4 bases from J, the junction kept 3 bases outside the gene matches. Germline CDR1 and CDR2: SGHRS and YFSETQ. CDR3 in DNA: TGCGCCAGCAGCTTGGTAGGGGGCCCCACTGAAGCTTTCTTT. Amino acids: CASSLVGGPTEAFF.

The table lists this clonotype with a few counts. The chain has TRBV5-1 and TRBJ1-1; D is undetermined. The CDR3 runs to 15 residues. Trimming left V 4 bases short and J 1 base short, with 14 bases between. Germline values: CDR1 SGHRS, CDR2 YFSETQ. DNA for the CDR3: TGCGCCAGCAGCCCCCGGACCTCGAGGAACACTGAAGCTTTCTTT. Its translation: CASSPRTSRNTEAFF.

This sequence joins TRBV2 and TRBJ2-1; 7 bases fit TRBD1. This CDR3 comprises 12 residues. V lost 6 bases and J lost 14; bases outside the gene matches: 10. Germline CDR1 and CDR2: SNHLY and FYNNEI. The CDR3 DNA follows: TGTGCCAGCAGCCCCGACAGGGTCGGGGAGTTCTTC. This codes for CASSPDRVGEFF.

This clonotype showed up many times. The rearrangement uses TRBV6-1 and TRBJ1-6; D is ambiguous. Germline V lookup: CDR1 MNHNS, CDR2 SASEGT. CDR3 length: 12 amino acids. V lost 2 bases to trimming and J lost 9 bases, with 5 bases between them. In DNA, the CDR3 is TGTGCCAGCAGTGAACTGGGTTCACCCCTCCACTTT. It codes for CASSELGSPLHF.

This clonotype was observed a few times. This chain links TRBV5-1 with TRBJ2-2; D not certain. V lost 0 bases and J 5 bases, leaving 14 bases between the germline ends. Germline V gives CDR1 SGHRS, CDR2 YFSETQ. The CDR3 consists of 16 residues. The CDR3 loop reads CASSLGPKDETGELFF. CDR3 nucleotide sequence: TGCGCCAGCAGCTTGGGACCAAAGGATGAGACCGGGGAGCTGTTTTTT.

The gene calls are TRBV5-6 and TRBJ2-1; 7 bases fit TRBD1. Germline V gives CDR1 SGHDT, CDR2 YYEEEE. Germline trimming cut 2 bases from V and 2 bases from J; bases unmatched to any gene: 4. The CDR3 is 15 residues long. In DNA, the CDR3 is TGTGCCAGCAGCTTCCGGGACAGAGCCTACAATGAGCAGTTCTTC. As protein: CASSFRDRAYNEQFF.

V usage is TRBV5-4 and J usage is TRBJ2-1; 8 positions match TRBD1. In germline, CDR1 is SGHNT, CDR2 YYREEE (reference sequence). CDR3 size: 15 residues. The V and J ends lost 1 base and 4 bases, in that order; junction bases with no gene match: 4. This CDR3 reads CASSLRGQVYNEQFF. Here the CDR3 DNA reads TGTGCCAGCAGCTTGAGGGGACAGGTATACAATGAGCAGTTCTTC.

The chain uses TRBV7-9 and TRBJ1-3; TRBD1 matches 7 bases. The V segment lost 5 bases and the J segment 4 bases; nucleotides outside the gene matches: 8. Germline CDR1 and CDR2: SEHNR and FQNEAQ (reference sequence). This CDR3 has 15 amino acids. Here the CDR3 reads CASSRPGGAGNTIYF. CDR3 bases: TGTGCCAGCAGCCGTCCAGGGGGAGCCGGAAACACCATATATTTT.

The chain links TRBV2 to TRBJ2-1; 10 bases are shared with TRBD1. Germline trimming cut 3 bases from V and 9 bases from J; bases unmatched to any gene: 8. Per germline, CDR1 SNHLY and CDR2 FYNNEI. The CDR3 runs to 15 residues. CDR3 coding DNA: TGTGCCAGCAGTGAGGGACAGGGGATTTCGAGTGAGCAGTTCTTC. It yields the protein CASSEGQGISSEQFF.

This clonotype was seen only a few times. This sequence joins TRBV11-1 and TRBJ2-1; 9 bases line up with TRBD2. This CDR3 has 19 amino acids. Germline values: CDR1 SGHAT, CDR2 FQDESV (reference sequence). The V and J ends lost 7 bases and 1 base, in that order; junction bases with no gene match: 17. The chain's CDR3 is CASILRVDSGSTSYNEQFF. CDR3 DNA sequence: TGTGCCAGCATCCTCCGGGTGGATAGCGGGAGTACGTCCTACAATGAGCAGTTCTTC.